What follows are 24 T cell receptor beta chains derived from one specimen sequenced in a study of breast tumors, draining lymph nodes, adjacent tissues. In TCRdb, the multiplex PCR reads were re-called with MiXCR into one record per CDR3 protein. This table holds approximately 170,000 distinct CDR3 sequences, 30% to 35% found once. Samples came from axillary lymph nodes draining the breast cancer. Material: axillary lymph node tissue. These TCRs come from a female donor with breast cancer. Some clones in this sample may be carry-over from other donors' samples.

The chain links TRBV6-2 or TRBV6-3 to TRBJ1-2; D ambiguous. Looked up from germline, CDR1 is MNHEY and CDR2 is SVGEGT. Trimming took 2 bases from V and 10 from J, leaving 14 bases between them. The CDR3 spans 13 residues. The CDR3 DNA follows: TGTGCCAGCAGTTACGGAGGGATTCCGGACTACACCTTC. Its protein product is CASSYGGIPDYTF.

Of note for this clonotype: A clone one base away is much larger, so this may be a read error. The chain links TRBV9 to TRBJ2-1, with D possibly TRBD2 on 6 matching bases. The CDR3 is 16 residues long. From germline, CDR1 is SGDLS and CDR2 YYNGEE. Deletions cut 1 base from V and 2 bases from J, with 13 bases between. CDR3 region: CASSVTSRTTYNEQFF. The CDR3 DNA sequence: TGTGCCAGCAGCGTAACTAGCAGGACTACCTACAATGAGCAGTTCTTC.

About this clonotype: This may be a read error: a much more frequent sequence differs by one nucleotide. The final CDR3 position lacks the conserved phenylalanine or tryptophan, pointing to a likely read error. The J gene is TRBJ2-5, the V gene TRBV6-5; D ambiguous. Germline V lookup: CDR1 MNHEY, CDR2 SVGAGI. V was trimmed by 6 bases and J by 3 bases, leaving 8 bases between them. This CDR3 has 12 residues. The CDR3 DNA is TGTGCCAGCAGCCACTCCGAAGAGACCCAGTACGTC. The encoded protein is CASSHSEETQYV.

V is TRBV6-4 and J is TRBJ2-6; 9 bases map to TRBD1. The CDR3 totals 19 residues. The V gene's germline CDR1 is MRHNA and CDR2 SNTAGT. V was clipped by 4 bases and J by 3 bases; unmatched bases: 13. CDR3 nucleotide sequence: TGTGCCAGCAGTGTTCAAGCAACAGGGGGCGCGTATGGGGCCAACGTCCTGACTTTC. It translates to CASSVQATGGAYGANVLTF.

The J gene is TRBJ1-6, the V gene TRBV20-1; D is ambiguous. V lost 1 base and J lost 0, with 10 bases in between. This CDR3 has 16 residues. The germline V gene encodes CDR1 DFQATT and CDR2 SNEGSKA (reference sequence). The CDR3 loop is CSARVAVSSYNSPLHF. Here the CDR3 DNA reads TGCAGTGCTAGAGTGGCGGTAAGCTCCTATAATTCACCCCTCCACTTT.

This clonotype was picked up a small number of times. The chain couples TRBV6-1 to TRBJ1-5, with 7 bases lining up with TRBD1. V lost 7 bases to trimming and J lost 6 bases; unmatched junction nucleotides: 9. CDR1 is MNHNS and CDR2 is SASEGT in the germline V gene. There are 14 residues in the CDR3. For the CDR3, the DNA is TGTGCCAGCAAGACAGGGAGGGGTAGTCAGCCCCAGCATTTT. Amino acid sequence: CASKTGRGSQPQHF.

About this clonotype: This may stem from a read error, because a much larger clone lies one nucleotide away. The chain links TRBV6-6 to TRBJ2-7, with 9 bases that match TRBD1. This CDR3 has 14 residues. Germline CDR1 MNHNY, CDR2 SVGAGI (reference sequence). CDR3 region: CAGRRQGGSYEQYF. CDR3 nucleotides: TGTGCCGGCAGGAGACAGGGGGGCTCCTACGAGCAGTACTTC.

This clonotype appeared many times. V usage is TRBV15 and J usage is TRBJ2-1; D tentatively fits TRBD1 or TRBD2 (7 bases each). The CDR3 runs to 17 residues. Germline V gene lookup returns CDR1 LNHNV and CDR2 YYDKDF (reference sequence). Trimming shortened V by 0 bases and J by 6 bases, and 18 bases separated the two germline ends. Here the CDR3 reads CATSRDPQVRGGNEQFF. CDR3 bases: TGTGCCACCAGCAGAGACCCCCAGGTCAGGGGGGGCAATGAGCAGTTCTTC.

This clonotype was counted at least ten times. CDR3: CSARALRGLDEQFF. The DNA for the CDR3 is TGCAGTGCTAGAGCCCTCAGGGGGTTGGATGAGCAGTTCTTC. The chain has TRBV20-1 and TRBJ2-1; 7 positions agree with TRBD1. Trimming cost V 1 base and J 8 bases; bases outside gene matches: 8. Germline V gene lookup returns CDR1 DFQATT and CDR2 SNEGSKA (reference sequence). The CDR3 is made up of 14 amino acids.

This clonotype showed up just a few times. Just one base apart from a much larger clone, this may be a read error. J is TRBJ2-7 and V is TRBV7-9, with 7 bases matching TRBD1. Germline V gives CDR1 SEHNR, CDR2 FQNEAQ (reference sequence). CDR3 length equals 15 residues. CDR3 in DNA: TGTGCCAGCAGCGGTTCCGGGACAGAATACGGAGAGCAGCACTTC. Translating it yields CASSGSGTEYGEQHF.

Turning to this clonotype: A much larger clone is a single base away; this may be a read error. The chain combines TRBV2 with TRBJ2-7; TRBD2 aligns across 10 bases. The germline V gene encodes CDR1 SNHLY and CDR2 FYNNEI. There are 15 residues in the CDR3. CDR3 sequence: CAGSPRTSGHYEQCF. CDR3 coding DNA: TGTGCCGGCAGCCCCAGGACTAGCGGACACTACGAGCAGTGCTTC.

This clonotype was found many times. The chain couples TRBV20-1 to TRBJ2-1; 9 positions agree with TRBD1. CDR1 DFQATT and CDR2 SNEGSKA come from the germline V gene (reference sequence). V lost 5 bases and J lost 2; bases outside the gene matches: 7. The CDR3 runs to 15 residues. Written as DNA, the CDR3 is TGCAGTGCTTCCAAGACAGGGGGGACCTACAATGAGCAGTTCTTC. This gives the protein CSASKTGGTYNEQFF.

This clonotype turned up a few times. The rearrangement uses TRBV12-3 or TRBV12-4 and TRBJ1-1, with 7 bases fitting TRBD1. Trimming removed 5 bases from V and 0 bases from J; junction bases left unmatched: 3. The CDR3 extends over 14 amino acids. The CDR3 here is CASSPTGVNTEAFF. The CDR3 coding sequence is TGTGCCAGCAGTCCCACAGGGGTGAACACTGAAGCTTTCTTT.

This sequence joins TRBV10-2 and TRBJ2-3; the match to TRBD2 covers 11 bases. Germline assignment: CDR1 WSHSY and CDR2 SAAADI. V lost 3 bases, J lost 4 bases, and 3 bases stayed unmatched. The CDR3 contains 15 residues. The CDR3 here is CASSDLAGGPDTQYF. The CDR3, as DNA: TGCGCCAGCAGTGACTTAGCGGGGGGGCCAGATACGCAGTATTTT.

V gene TRBV6-2 or TRBV6-3 combines with J gene TRBJ1-5, with 9 nucleotides matching TRBD1. CDR3 length equals 13 residues. J lost 4 bases, V lost 8 bases, and 3 bases had no gene match. The germline CDR1 and CDR2 sequences are MNHEY and SVGEGT. DNA for the CDR3: TGTGCCAGCCGGACAGGGGTTAATCAGCCCCAGCATTTT. It encodes CASRTGVNQPQHF.

For this clonotype: This could be a read error, since a much larger clone is one nucleotide away. This chain joins TRBV20-1 and TRBJ2-3, with 10 bases lining up with TRBD1. This CDR3 comprises 17 residues. CDR1 and CDR2 (germline): DFQATT, SNEGSKA (reference sequence). The CDR3 region has the DNA TGCAGTGCTAGAGGGGTGGGACAGGGGCACAGCACAGATGCGCAGTATTTT. Residues: CSARGVGQGHSTDAQYF.

The chain uses TRBV4-2 and TRBJ2-4; 7 bases map to TRBD1. The CDR3 has 15 amino acids. Germline V CDR1 and CDR2: LGHNA, YNFKEQ. V was clipped by 4 bases and J by 2 bases; unmatched bases: 5. Written as DNA, the CDR3 is TGTGCCAGCAGCCTTCACAGGGGACCCAAAAACATTCAGTACTTC. Its translation is CASSLHRGPKNIQYF.

Many counts were recorded for this clonotype. The chain has TRBV7-6 and TRBJ2-2, with 9 bases matching TRBD1. Germline values: CDR1 SGHVS, CDR2 FNYEAQ. Trimming removed 4 bases from V and 4 bases from J; junction bases left unmatched: 4. The CDR3 has 15 residues. The chain's CDR3 is CASSSGTGITGELFF. The CDR3 DNA sequence: TGTGCCAGCAGCTCCGGGACAGGGATCACCGGGGAGCTGTTTTTT.

Ten or more counts support this clonotype. The chain recombines TRBV13 with TRBJ2-7; D unclear. V shed 4 bases and J shed 5 bases, with 24 bases lying between them. CDR1 is PRHDT, CDR2 FYEKMQ, per germline (reference sequence). This CDR3 region has 17 residues. CDR3 nucleotides: TGTGCCAGCAGCTCGGTTTACTACGACACCGAAAACAACGAGCAGTACTTC. Translating it yields CASSSVYYDTENNEQYF.

With regard to this clonotype: This likely comes from a read error, as the CDR3 has no conserved phenylalanine or tryptophan at its end. V gene TRBV4-2 combines with J gene TRBJ2-1, with 11 nucleotides matching TRBD2. J lost 4 bases, V lost 0 bases, and 2 bases had no gene match. In germline, CDR1 is LGHNA, CDR2 YNFKEQ. The CDR3 length is 16 residues. Here the CDR3 DNA reads TGTGCCAGCAGCCAAGAACCTAGCGGGAGGTACAATGAGCAGTTCCTC. The encoded protein is CASSQEPSGRYNEQFL.

The J gene is TRBJ1-1, the V gene TRBV27; 8 nucleotides match TRBD1. Looked up from germline, CDR1 is MNHEY and CDR2 is SMNVEV (reference sequence). The CDR3 has 15 residues. V dropped 5 bases and J dropped 4; count of bases not matched to a gene: 9. The CDR3 spells CASSPRTGWFTEAFF. CDR3 coding DNA: TGTGCCAGCAGTCCAAGGACAGGGTGGTTCACTGAAGCTTTCTTT.

The V and J genes are TRBV10-3 and TRBJ1-4; TRBD1 might be the D (5 bases). The germline V and J ends were trimmed by 11 bases and 4 bases, with 20 bases remaining between them. The CDR3 sequence is 15 residues long. CDR1 and CDR2 from the germline V gene are ENHRY and SYGVKD. The CDR3 DNA is TGTGCCCCCTGGCGATCCGACAGTGATAATGAAAAACTGTTTTTT. Translation: CAPWRSDSDNEKLFF.

Many counts were recorded for this clonotype. The chain is built from TRBV30 and TRBJ2-7; 7 nucleotides align to TRBD1. Germline trimming cut 0 bases from V and 5 bases from J; bases unmatched to any gene: 7. CDR1 and CDR2 from the germline V gene are GTSNPN and SVGIG (reference sequence). The CDR3 has 14 residues. The DNA of the CDR3 is TGTGCCTGGAGTGTATCCAGGGGGTCCCACGAGCAGTACTTC. Encoded protein: CAWSVSRGSHEQYF.

The gene calls are TRBV7-9 and TRBJ2-5, with TRBD2 as a possible D gene (6 bases). The length of the CDR3 is 15 residues. V was pared by 4 bases and J by 2 bases, with 14 bases between. Germline V gene sequence: CDR1 SEHNR, CDR2 FQNEAQ (reference sequence). The CDR3 spells CASSSLDGTQETQYF. The DNA for the CDR3 is TGTGCCAGCAGCTCCCTGGACGGGACTCAAGAGACCCAGTACTTC.